This T cell receptor beta chain was profiled in a study of neurological immune-mediated disorders. About the study: The roughly 35 patients with multiple sclerosis comprised about 31 relapsing-remitting cases and 3 secondary progressive cases.

V shed 8 bases and J shed 0 bases, with 11 bases lying between them. The CDR3 is 14 amino acids. Regarding time point: longitudinal time-point 3. General observations from the study: No CDR3 amino acid sequences recurred among expanded clones across subjects, suggesting private repertoires in all groups. The repertoires of 18 of 34 multiple sclerosis patients fell into one related-CDR3 cluster (a possible signature) under phylogenetic grouping.

5'RACE with 10-nucleotide random UMIs produced the cDNA. TCRdb reanalysed the 5' RACE reads using MiXCR and keeps one entry per CDR3 protein. This table holds approximately 89,000 distinct CDR3 sequences, about 4.5% found once. In its sample, this clonotype was seen many times. Its antigen is still unknown. Sequencing used PBMCs. This clonotype was obtained from a woman aged 60-70 years with multiple sclerosis. The rearrangement joins TRBV12-3 or TRBV12-4 to TRBJ1-5; tentatively, D is TRBD1 (5 bases). CDR3 nucleotide sequence: TGTGCCAGCGGGGCAGGAAATAGCAATCAGCCCCAGCATTTT. Its translation: CASGAGNSNQPQHF.